These T cell receptor beta chains were read from a single sample in a study of T cell responses to AZD1222 COVID-19 vaccine. The repertoire was sequenced with immunoSEQ multiplex PCR; TCRdb's copy has only in-frame clones and lacks some. The sample carries about 180,000 clones, around 88% recorded once. The input for sequencing was peripheral blood, taken 28 days after the second AZD1222 dose. Source of these receptors: an adult who received the AZD1222 COVID-19 vaccine. CDR3s include the opening cysteine and the closing phenylalanine or tryptophan. The D gene is left open where the match is weak. The size field is filled for only some rows; it gives once, few, many or a size class.

>-|TRBV7-6|TRBD1|TRBJ2-7
CASSLVGQGDYEQYF
TGTGCCAGCAGCTTAGTGGGACAGGGGGACTACGAGCAGTACTTC
>-|TRBV3-1/TRBV3-2|TRBD2|TRBJ2-1
CASRTSGGNNEQFF
TGTGCCAGCAGAACTAGCGGGGGGAACAATGAGCAGTTCTTC
>-|TRBV3-1/TRBV3-2|-|TRBJ2-2
CASSNRRVWAGELFF
TGTGCCAGCAGTAATCGGAGGGTGTGGGCCGGGGAGCTGTTTTTT
>-|TRBV6-2/TRBV6-3|-|TRBJ2-7
CASSNGEDRPYEQYF
TGTGCCAGCAGTAATGGAGAAGATCGACCCTACGAGCAGTACTTC
>-|TRBV7-2|-|TRBJ1-6
CASSLEVVKNNSPLHF
TGTGCCAGCAGCTTAGAGGTAGTCAAGAATAATTCACCCCTCCACTTT
>-|TRBV11-2|-|TRBJ2-7
CASSFHPPSDFRHEQYF
TGTGCCAGCAGCTTCCACCCCCCTAGCGACTTCCGGCACGAGCAGTACTTC
>-|TRBV5-5|-|TRBJ2-7
CASSYGPYEQYF
TGTGCCAGCAGTTACGGACCGTACGAGCAGTACTTC
>-|TRBV5-1|-|TRBJ2-1
CASSRVGDPYNEQFF
TGCGCCAGCAGCCGCGTAGGGGACCCCTACAATGAGCAGTTCTTC
>-|TRBV5-1|-|TRBJ1-2
CASSLGAHLGGNGYTF
TGCGCCAGCAGCTTGGGCGCCCACCTTGGAGGGAATGGCTACACCTTC
>-|TRBV18|TRBD2|TRBJ2-5
CASSPLGGGFQETQYF
TGTGCCAGCTCCCCCCTTGGCGGGGGGTTCCAAGAGACCCAGTACTTC
>-|TRBV3-1/TRBV3-2|-|TRBJ2-4
CASSQEVQGTKNIQYF
TGTGCCAGCAGCCAAGAGGTCCAGGGAACCAAAAACATTCAGTACTTC
>-|TRBV3-1/TRBV3-2|-|TRBJ1-2
CASSQDHYGYTF
TGTGCCAGCAGCCAAGATCACTATGGCTACACCTTC
>-|TRBV29-1|TRBD1|TRBJ2-1
CSVERLQGARNEQFF
TGCAGCGTTGAGAGGTTGCAGGGGGCGAGGAATGAGCAGTTCTTC
>-|TRBV7-2|-|TRBJ1-1
CASSPRAGNTEAFF
TGTGCCAGCAGCCCACGCGCGGGGAACACTGAAGCTTTCTTT
>once|TRBV19|TRBD1|TRBJ1-5
CASSPQGGHSNQPQHF
TGTGCCAGTAGTCCCCAGGGGGGACATAGCAATCAGCCCCAGCATTTT
>-|TRBV11-2|-|TRBJ2-7
CASSLAGPIEQYF
TGTGCCAGCAGCTTGGCGGGGCCTATCGAGCAGTACTTC
>-|TRBV7-2|-|TRBJ2-5
CASSLRGTVLQETQYF
TGTGCCAGCAGCTTACGGGGGACGGTCCTCCAAGAGACCCAGTACTTC
>-|TRBV6-1|-|TRBJ1-2
CASSEAPSGYTF
TGTGCCAGCAGCGAAGCCCCTTCTGGCTACACCTTC
>-|TRBV6-6|TRBD2|TRBJ2-5
CASSSGGPTQETQYF
TGTGCCAGCAGTTCGGGGGGGCCGACCCAAGAGACCCAGTACTTC
>-|TRBV7-7|-|TRBJ2-2
CASRNGYTGELFF
TGTGCTAGCAGAAACGGCTACACCGGGGAGCTGTTTTTT
>-|TRBV4-2|-|TRBJ2-2
CASSPGGGQNGELFF
TGTGCCAGCAGCCCTGGTGGGGGGCAAAACGGGGAGCTGTTTTTT
>few|TRBV7-2|TRBD1|TRBJ2-2
CASRDRGRTGELFF
TGTGCCAGCAGAGACAGGGGGCGTACCGGGGAGCTGTTTTTT
>-|TRBV5-1|-|TRBJ2-3
CASSLVGSWADTQYF
TGCGCCAGCAGCTTGGTGGGCAGTTGGGCAGATACGCAGTATTTT
>many|TRBV6-2/TRBV6-3|-|TRBJ1-2
CASSYSGYGYTF
TGTGCCAGCAGTTACTCGGGGTATGGCTACACCTTC
>-|TRBV28|-|TRBJ2-1
CASSKARGGRNEQFF
TGTGCCAGCAGTAAGGCAAGGGGGGGAAGGAATGAGCAGTTCTTC
>-|TRBV9|-|TRBJ2-2
CASRLGGVDSAGELFF
TGTGCCAGCAGATTGGGGGGTGTGGACAGCGCCGGGGAGCTGTTTTTT
>-|TRBV30|TRBD2|TRBJ2-5
CAWSVRGGISETQYF
TGTGCCTGGAGTGTACGCGGGGGGATATCAGAGACCCAGTACTTC
>-|TRBV18|-|TRBJ1-1
CASSPLDSPNTEAFF
TGTGCCAGCTCACCACTGGACAGCCCGAACACTGAAGCTTTCTTT
>-|TRBV5-5|-|TRBJ2-1
CASSFTPQGEQFF
TGTGCCAGCAGCTTTACTCCGCAGGGAGAGCAGTTCTTC
>-|TRBV2|-|TRBJ2-7
CASSVQTGYGEQYF
TGTGCCAGCAGTGTGCAGACGGGCTACGGCGAGCAGTACTTC
>-|TRBV5-4|-|TRBJ2-3
CASSLSGEGTDTQYF
TGTGCCAGCAGCTTGTCAGGGGAAGGCACAGATACGCAGTATTTT
>once|TRBV6-5|-|TRBJ1-5
CASRSDRLSNQPQHF
TGTGCCAGCAGATCTGACAGACTTAGCAATCAGCCCCAGCATTTT
>-|TRBV5-5|-|TRBJ2-4
CASSSGAEFYIQYF
TGTGCCAGCAGCTCGGGGGCTGAGTTCTACATTCAGTACTTC